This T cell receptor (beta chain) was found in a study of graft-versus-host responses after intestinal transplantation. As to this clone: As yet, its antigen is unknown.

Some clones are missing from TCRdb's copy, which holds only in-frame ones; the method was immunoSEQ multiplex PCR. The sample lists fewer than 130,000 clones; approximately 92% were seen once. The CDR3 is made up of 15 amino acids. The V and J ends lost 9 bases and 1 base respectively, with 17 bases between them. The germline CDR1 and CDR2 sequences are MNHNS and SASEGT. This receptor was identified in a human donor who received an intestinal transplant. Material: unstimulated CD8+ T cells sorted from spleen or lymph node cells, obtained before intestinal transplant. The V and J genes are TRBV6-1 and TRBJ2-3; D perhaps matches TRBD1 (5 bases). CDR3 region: CASLTVGNGTDTQYF. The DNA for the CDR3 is TGTGCCAGTCTGACAGTGGGGAACGGCACAGATACGCAGTATTTT.